The 29 T cell receptor beta chains below were found in one sample sequenced in a study of cytomegalovirus exposure and HLA in healthy donors. PCR primers comprised 60 Vbeta and 13 Jbeta primers. Sequencing used immunoSEQ multiplex PCR; TCRdb keeps in-frame clones, though not all of them. The table records 200,000 to 250,000 clones, around 73% of them present only once. Sequencing input: PBMCs. Receptor source: a male donor in good health and CMV-seronegative.

This clone showed up just once. The V gene is TRBV5-1, the J gene TRBJ2-1; 11 nucleotides agree with TRBD2. CDR1 is SGHRS, CDR2 YFSETQ, per germline. Trimming cost V 7 bases and J 3 bases; bases outside gene matches: 3. This CDR3 contains 14 residues. CDR3 DNA sequence: TGCGCCAGCGGGACTAGCGGAAACTACAATGAGCAGTTCTTC. It encodes CASGTSGNYNEQFF.

This rearrangement joins TRBV4-1 to TRBJ2-2; 7 nucleotides match TRBD2. Germline CDR1 MGHRA, CDR2 YSYEKL. The CDR3 has 15 amino acids. Losses at the gene ends were 4 bases for V and 2 bases for J; bases not matched to a gene: 4. CDR3 region: CASSPGRVNTGELFF. The CDR3, as DNA: TGCGCCAGCAGCCCAGGGAGGGTAAACACCGGGGAGCTGTTTTTT.

The V call is TRBV6-5, the J call TRBJ1-2; no clear D. The germline CDR1 and CDR2 sequences are MNHEY and SVGAGI. The CDR3 consists of 13 residues. Trimming left V 6 bases short and J 4 bases short, with 12 bases between. The CDR3 bases are TGTGCCAGCAGGGAGGGTAATGGCTATGGCTACACCTTC. Translation: CASREGNGYGYTF.

The rearrangement links TRBV5-1 to TRBJ2-1, with 10 bases matching TRBD2. The germline CDR1 and CDR2 sequences are SGHRS and YFSETQ. CDR3 length: 16 amino acids. After removal of 4 bases from V and 1 base from J, the junction contained 5 bases not matched to a gene. CDR3 region: CASSLPGLASYNEQFF. The CDR3 DNA follows: TGCGCCAGCAGCCTCCCGGGACTAGCGTCCTACAATGAGCAGTTCTTC.

In its sample, this clone was seen a few times. The genes are TRBV6-5 and TRBJ2-7; 9 nucleotides match TRBD1. Per the germline V gene, CDR1 is MNHEY and CDR2 is SVGAGI. J gave up 5 bases and V 5 bases, and 10 bases lay outside the gene matches. This CDR3 is 15 amino acids long. CDR3 DNA: TGTGCCAGCAGTCGTCCGGGACAGGGATGGGACGAGCAGTACTTC. Translating gives CASSRPGQGWDEQYF.

This chain links TRBV28 with TRBJ2-1; TRBD2 agrees at 10 bases. V was pared by 7 bases and J by 9 bases, with 15 bases of the junction left unmatched. Germline CDR1 and CDR2: MDHEN and SYDVKM. The CDR3 is made up of 16 amino acids. The CDR3 loop reads CASTLPGAGGPSEQFF. Here the CDR3 DNA reads TGTGCCAGCACCCTCCCCGGAGCGGGAGGGCCCTCTGAGCAGTTCTTC.

The chain links TRBV6-5 to TRBJ1-5; weak D call: TRBD1 (6 bases). Trimming cost V 5 bases and J 5 bases, with 13 bases left between them. Germline V CDR1 and CDR2: MNHEY, SVGAGI. The CDR3 sequence is 14 residues long. DNA for the CDR3: TGTGCCAGCAGTCACAGGGATGGGCATCAGCCCCAGCATTTT. This encodes CASSHRDGHQPQHF.

The genes are TRBV28 and TRBJ1-6; D unclear. CDR1 and CDR2 from the germline V gene are MDHEN and SYDVKM. The CDR3 is 16 amino acids. Trimming removed 0 bases at V and 0 bases at J, with 6 bases between. Written as DNA, the CDR3 is TGTGCCAGCAGTTTATGGCAGGACTCCTATAATTCACCCCTCCACTTT. This codes for CASSLWQDSYNSPLHF.

The chain combines TRBV19 with TRBJ2-2; 8 bases agree with TRBD2. Per the germline V gene, CDR1 is LNHDA and CDR2 is SQIVND (reference sequence). This CDR3 has 15 amino acids. V shed 1 base, J shed 4 bases, and the junction held 2 bases outside the gene matches. The CDR3 DNA is TGTGCCAGTAGTATAGCGGGAGGGCCCACCGGGGAGCTGTTTTTT. This sequence encodes CASSIAGGPTGELFF. The whole variable domain, filled in from reference TRBV19 and TRBJ2-2, reads DGGITQSPKYLFRKEGQNVTLSCEQNLNHDAMYWYRQDPGQGLRLIYYSQIVNDFQKGDIAEGYSVSREKKESFPLTVTSAQKNPTAFYLCASSIAGGPTGELFFGEGSRLTVL.

This chain joins TRBV7-3 and TRBJ2-3, with 10 bases fitting TRBD2. CDR1 and CDR2 (germline): SGHTA, FQGTGA. CDR3 length: 17 amino acids. J was trimmed by 5 bases and V by 5 bases; bases with no gene match: 13. The CDR3 region has the DNA TGTGCCAGCAGCCCCCTCCCGGGAGCGGGAGGGGAAGATACGCAGTATTTT. Translated: CASSPLPGAGGEDTQYF.

The gene calls are TRBV5-4 and TRBJ2-7; D is uncertain. CDR1 SGHNT and CDR2 YYREEE come from the germline V gene (reference sequence). This CDR3 spans 13 amino acids. Trimming removed 4 bases at V and 0 bases at J, with 8 bases between. CDR3: CASSPPSSYEQYF. The DNA for the CDR3 is TGTGCCAGCAGCCCCCCGAGCTCCTACGAGCAGTACTTC.

This chain links TRBV6-1 with TRBJ1-4; 10 positions agree with TRBD1. V was clipped by 0 bases and J by 7 bases; unmatched bases: 5. The length of the CDR3 is 16 residues. CDR1 and CDR2 from the germline V gene are MNHNS and SASEGT. As DNA, the CDR3 is TGTGCCAGCAGTGAAGCGCTAGGACAGGGGGGTGAAAAACTGTTTTTT. Its protein is CASSEALGQGGEKLFF.

The CDR3 bases are TGTGCCAACCCCAGCGTCTGCCAAGAGACCCAGTACTTC. Amino acids: CANPSVCQETQYF. The rearrangement links TRBV21-1 to TRBJ2-5; the table's D call, TRBD2, has no DNA check behind it. TRBV21-1 is shown as a pseudogene. CDR3 length: 13 amino acids.

This clone was picked up a small number of times. The rearrangement joins TRBV4-3 to TRBJ1-4; no definite D call. V gave up 3 bases and J gave up 9 bases, with 20 bases separating them. The CDR3 extends over 16 amino acids. Germline V gives CDR1 LGHNA, CDR2 YSLEER. DNA for the CDR3: TGCGCCAGCAGCCATCTGGGATCGGGGATAATTCAAAAACTGTTTTTT. Its translation is CASSHLGSGIIQKLFF.

The chain couples TRBV7-3 to TRBJ1-1; the match to TRBD1 covers 8 bases. The CDR3 is 15 residues long. In germline, CDR1 is SGHTA, CDR2 FQGTGA. V lost 5 bases, J lost 4 bases, and 9 bases stayed unmatched. CDR3 DNA: TGTGCCAGCAGCGAAACAGGGGGAGGGGGCACTGAAGCTTTCTTT. It codes for CASSETGGGGTEAFF.

The genes are TRBV15 and TRBJ1-5; the D is unclear. V lost 9 bases, J lost 0 bases, and 15 bases lay in between. In germline, CDR1 is LNHNV, CDR2 YYDKDF (reference sequence). The CDR3 contains 15 residues. CDR3 bases: TGTGCCACAGGTAGCGATGACCTTAGCAATCAGCCCCAGCATTTT. This encodes CATGSDDLSNQPQHF. Based on the CDR3 plus reference TRBV15 and TRBJ1-5, the full variable domain is DAMVIQNPRYQVTQFGKPVTLSCSQTLNHNVMYWYQQKSSQAPKLLFHYYDKDFNNEADTPDNFQSRRPNTSFCFLDIRSPGLGDTAMYLCATGSDDLSNQPQHFGDGTRLSIL.

This clone was detected a few times. The J gene is TRBJ1-6, the V gene TRBV6-1; the D is unclear. Germline V CDR1 and CDR2: MNHNS, SASEGT. V lost 3 bases, J lost 4 bases, and 13 bases lay in between. The CDR3 extends over 16 amino acids. CDR3 sequence reads: CASSDRGRGYNSPLHF. CDR3 sequence (DNA): TGTGCCAGCAGTGACCGAGGGAGAGGGTATAATTCACCCCTCCACTTT.

J is TRBJ1-3 and V is TRBV5-6; D is undetermined. Trimming cost V 1 base and J 0 bases, with 11 bases left between them. Germline V CDR1 and CDR2: SGHDT, YYEEEE. The CDR3 runs to 16 residues. This chain's CDR3 is CASSLKIRDSGNTIYF. In nucleotides, the CDR3 is TGTGCCAGCAGCTTGAAGATCCGAGACTCTGGAAACACCATATATTTT.

This clone was detected once. This chain uses TRBV10-3 with TRBJ2-3; TRBD2 aligns across 13 bases. With 2 bases clipped from V and 4 bases from J, the junction kept 3 bases outside the gene matches. The CDR3 is 16 amino acids. Germline CDR1 is ENHRY and CDR2 is SYGVKD. CDR3 sequence reads: CAISEPGLAGPDTQYF. In DNA, the CDR3 is TGTGCCATCAGTGAGCCGGGACTAGCGGGGCCAGATACGCAGTATTTT.

This chain uses TRBV12-5 with TRBJ1-3; no clear D gene. The CDR3 spans 15 residues. Per germline, CDR1 LGHNT and CDR2 FRNRAP. Trimming removed 0 bases from V and 4 bases from J, with 10 bases in between. This CDR3 reads CASGLVLRLGNTIYF. CDR3 nucleotide sequence: TGTGCTAGTGGTTTGGTATTGCGGTTAGGAAACACCATATATTTT.

The genes are TRBV18 and TRBJ1-3; no definite D call. The CDR3 contains 14 residues. Germline assignment: CDR1 KGHSH and CDR2 LQKENI. V was trimmed by 2 bases and J by 5 bases, leaving 10 bases between them. CDR3 sequence: CASSPYSGRNTIYF. CDR3 nucleotide sequence: TGTGCCAGCTCACCATATAGCGGCAGAAACACCATATATTTT.

This clone turned up a few times. The CDR3 DNA reads TGTGCCAGCAGGACTAGCGGGAGGGCCGCGGACGAGCAGTACTTC. The encoded protein is CASRTSGRAADEQYF. The chain recombines TRBV6-5 with TRBJ2-7; 14 nucleotides match TRBD2. From germline, CDR1 is MNHEY and CDR2 SVGAGI. The CDR3 is made up of 15 amino acids. J lost 5 bases, V lost 6 bases, and 6 bases had no gene match.

The gene calls are TRBV7-8 and TRBJ2-7; D call uncertain. V lost 3 bases, J lost 7 bases, and 16 bases lay in between. The CDR3 spans 14 residues. From germline, CDR1 is SGHVS and CDR2 FQNEAQ. The CDR3 DNA sequence: TGTGCCAGCAGCTTCGGCAGGTCGACCCAGGAGCAGTACTTC. Translation: CASSFGRSTQEQYF.

V usage is TRBV5-4 and J usage is TRBJ2-1, with 8 bases lining up with TRBD2. The germline V gene has CDR1 SGHNT and CDR2 YYREEE (reference sequence). V lost 3 bases, J lost 8 bases, and 13 bases stayed unmatched. The CDR3 contains 16 residues. The CDR3 DNA follows: TGTGCCAGCAGCTCCCTCTCGGGAGGGCTTTTGGATGAGCAGTTCTTC. The encoded protein is CASSSLSGGLLDEQFF.

This clone was picked up a small number of times. The J gene is TRBJ2-1, the V gene TRBV4-1; 12 bases align to TRBD2. V gave up 0 bases and J gave up 8 bases; unmatched junction bases: 5. Germline V gives CDR1 MGHRA, CDR2 YSYEKL. The CDR3 extends over 16 amino acids. CDR3: CASSQDRTSGTHEQFF. In nucleotides, the CDR3 is TGCGCCAGCAGCCAAGATCGGACTAGCGGGACCCATGAGCAGTTCTTC.

The chain joins TRBV6-1 to TRBJ2-2; TRBD1 matches at 7 bases. Germline lookup yields CDR1 MNHNS and CDR2 SASEGT. This CDR3 spans 14 amino acids. With 5 bases clipped from V and 1 base from J, the junction kept 1 base outside the gene matches. This CDR3 reads CASSWDRNTGELFF. In DNA form, the CDR3 reads TGTGCCAGCAGTTGGGACAGGAACACCGGGGAGCTGTTTTTT.

The chain employs TRBV19 and TRBJ2-5, with TRBD1 matching over 9 bases. V lost 5 bases, J lost 5 bases, and 12 bases stayed unmatched. The length of the CDR3 is 16 residues. Per the germline V gene, CDR1 is LNHDA and CDR2 is SQIVND (reference sequence). CDR3 region: CASSLRGTGWRETQYF. Here the CDR3 DNA reads TGTGCCAGTAGTCTCCGGGGGACAGGGTGGAGGGAGACCCAGTACTTC.

In this sample, this clone turned up once. The gene calls are TRBV28 and TRBJ2-7, with D possibly being TRBD2 (6 bases). Germline-derived CDR1 and CDR2 are MDHEN and SYDVKM. V was pared by 4 bases and J by 2 bases, with 12 bases between. The CDR3 loop spans 14 amino acids. CDR3: CASSSSGGTYEQYF. CDR3 nucleotide sequence: TGTGCCAGCAGTTCCTCAGGCGGGACCTACGAGCAGTACTTC.

The gene calls are TRBV4-1 and TRBJ2-7, with 7 nucleotides matching TRBD2. This CDR3 comprises 17 residues. Trimming removed 5 bases from V and 0 bases from J; junction bases left unmatched: 13. The V gene's germline CDR1 is MGHRA and CDR2 YSYEKL. CDR3 sequence reads: CASSKTPAGKSSYEQYF. Here the CDR3 DNA reads TGCGCCAGCAGCAAAACCCCAGCGGGGAAGAGCTCCTACGAGCAGTACTTC.